A selection of T cell receptor beta chains follows, all from one sample in a study of graft-versus-host responses after intestinal transplantation. Some clones are missing from TCRdb's copy, which holds only in-frame ones; the method was immunoSEQ multiplex PCR. The sample consists of around 100,000 clones, more than 85% of them appearing once. Antigens for these TCRs are unknown. Source: unstimulated CD8+ T cells sorted from spleen or lymph node cells, taken before intestinal transplant. The receptors come from a human donor who received an intestinal transplant. CDR3s include the opening cysteine and the closing phenylalanine or tryptophan. The order of the fields is V gene, D gene, J gene, clone size, CDR3 protein, CDR3 DNA. The D gene is left open where the match is weak. The size entry is marked missing in some rows and otherwise reads once, few, many or a size class.

TRBV4-1,TRBD2,TRBJ2-1,few,CASSQIAGLSSYNEQFF,TGCGCCAGCAGCCAGATAGCGGGGCTTAGCTCCTACAATGAGCAGTTCTTC
TRBV4-1,NA,TRBJ2-7,NA,CASSPGSGFGEQYF,TGCGCCAGCAGCCCAGGATCAGGGTTCGGCGAGCAGTACTTC
TRBV5-1,TRBD1,TRBJ2-6,NA,CASSLETTGNRGISGANVLTF,TGCGCCAGCAGCTTGGAGACGACAGGGAATAGGGGAATCTCTGGGGCCAACGTCCTGACTTTC
TRBV27,NA,TRBJ1-6,NA,CASSFSGGSPLHF,TGTGCCAGCAGTTTTTCGGGTGGGTCACCCCTCCACTTT
TRBV9,TRBD2,TRBJ2-3,once,CASSVLMERGGGTDTQYF,TGTGCCAGCAGCGTCCTAATGGAGCGGGGGGGTGGCACAGATACGCAGTATTTT
TRBV6-4,TRBD1,TRBJ1-1,NA,CASSLPGQGCTEAFF,TGTGCCAGCAGTCTACCGGGACAGGGGTGCACTGAAGCTTTCTTT
TRBV7-9,NA,TRBJ1-1,NA,CASSLAGYTEAFF,TGTGCCAGCAGCTTAGCAGGATACACTGAAGCTTTCTTT
TRBV9,NA,TRBJ2-1,NA,CASSVGRSSYNEQFF,TGTGCCAGCAGCGTAGGACGGAGCTCCTACAATGAGCAGTTCTTC
TRBV12-5,NA,TRBJ2-2,NA,CASGQGQNTGELFF,TGTGCTAGTGGTCAGGGACAAAACACCGGGGAGCTGTTTTTT
TRBV11-2,NA,TRBJ1-4,NA,CASSLWGASDEKLFF,TGTGCCAGCAGCTTATGGGGGGCCTCTGATGAAAAACTGTTTTTT
TRBV4-1,TRBD2,TRBJ2-7,NA,CASSFISGGESYEQYF,TGCGCCAGCAGCTTCATTAGCGGGGGGGAATCCTACGAGCAGTACTTC
TRBV27,NA,TRBJ2-7,NA,CASSLAQETYEQYF,TGTGCCAGCAGTTTAGCGCAGGAGACCTACGAGCAGTACTTC
TRBV27,NA,TRBJ1-2,NA,CASSVTEDYGYTF,TGTGCCAGCAGCGTAACAGAGGACTATGGCTACACCTTC
TRBV5-4,NA,TRBJ2-2,once,CASSFRGGTDTGELFF,TGTGCCAGCAGCTTTCGGGGAGGGACAGACACCGGGGAGCTGTTTTTT
TRBV5-1,TRBD2,TRBJ2-3,NA,CASSPGLAGESTDTQYF,TGCGCCAGCAGCCCGGGACTAGCGGGGGAAAGCACAGATACGCAGTATTTT
TRBV20-1,NA,TRBJ1-2,NA,CSAKGHYGYTF,TGCAGTGCTAAAGGGCACTATGGCTACACCTTC
TRBV27,NA,TRBJ1-6,NA,CASSLAGSGSPLHF,TGTGCCAGCAGTTTAGCGGGGAGTGGATCACCCCTCCACTTT
TRBV6-1,NA,TRBJ2-2,NA,CASSRTSTPMEELFF,TGTGCCAGCAGCAGGACCTCTACCCCAATGGAGGAGCTGTTTTTT
TRBV7-9,NA,TRBJ2-2,NA,CASTPDGNTGELFF,TGTGCCAGCACCCCCGACGGGAACACCGGGGAGCTGTTTTTT
TRBV14,TRBD1,TRBJ1-2,NA,CASSQEVWDSPYGYTF,TGTGCCAGCAGCCAAGAAGTATGGGACAGTCCGTATGGCTACACCTTC
TRBV11-2,NA,TRBJ2-7,NA,CASSPSYEQYF,TGTGCCAGCAGCCCGTCCTACGAGCAGTACTTC
TRBV27,TRBD2,TRBJ2-7,NA,CASSLSGGGIYEQYF,TGTGCCAGCAGTTTATCTGGCGGGGGGATCTACGAGCAGTACTTC
TRBV30,NA,TRBJ1-4,NA,CAWNDAGAINEKLFF,TGTGCCTGGAACGATGCAGGGGCAATAAATGAAAAACTGTTTTTT
TRBV9,NA,TRBJ2-3,NA,CASSVGGGGTDTQYF,TGTGCCAGCAGCGTAGGGGGGGGCGGCACAGATACGCAGTATTTT
TRBV5-1,TRBD1,TRBJ1-6,NA,CASSPEGAHTYNSPLHF,TGCGCCAGCAGCCCGGAGGGGGCTCACACCTATAATTCACCCCTCCACTTT
TRBV13,NA,TRBJ2-3,NA,CASSPGGPTSTDTQYF,TGTGCCAGCAGCCCCGGGGGGCCCACTAGCACAGATACGCAGTATTTT
TRBV15,NA,TRBJ2-4,NA,CATSTLRAQRNIQYF,TGTGCCACCAGTACACTCCGGGCCCAGAGAAACATTCAGTACTTC
TRBV7-2,NA,TRBJ2-1,once,CASSRGLLSYNEQFF,TGTGCCAGCAGCAGGGGACTGCTGTCCTACAATGAGCAGTTCTTC
TRBV27,NA,TRBJ2-1,NA,CASSLEDSYYNEQFF,TGTGCCAGCAGTTTGGAGGACTCCTACTACAATGAGCAGTTCTTC
TRBV6-5,NA,TRBJ2-7,NA,CASSLRGALYEQYF,TGTGCCAGCAGTTTAAGGGGGGCCCTCTACGAGCAGTACTTC
TRBV4-1,TRBD2,TRBJ2-1,NA,CASSQYGGANNEQFF,TGCGCCAGCAGCCAGTACGGGGGGGCCAACAATGAGCAGTTCTTC
TRBV6-1,TRBD2,TRBJ2-7,NA,CASSARGGTYEQYF,TGTGCCAGCAGTGCCCGGGGGGGGACCTACGAGCAGTACTTC
TRBV27,NA,TRBJ1-2,NA,CASSKLPGHTNYGYTF,TGTGCCAGCAGCAAGCTCCCGGGACACACTAACTATGGCTACACCTTC
TRBV7-2,NA,TRBJ2-5,once,CASSLEAGEETQYF,TGTGCCAGCAGCTTAGAGGCAGGGGAAGAGACCCAGTACTTC
TRBV19,NA,TRBJ2-7,NA,CASSIGGFDEQYF,TGTGCCAGTAGTATTGGGGGGTTTGACGAGCAGTACTTC